What follows are 7 T cell receptor beta chains derived from one specimen sequenced in a study of CD8+ T cells in alopecia areata. Isolated RNA was reverse transcribed into cDNA used as the sequencing template. Clones were read by immunoSEQ multiplex PCR, and TCRdb kept only the in-frame ones, dropping some. The top ten clones hold around 5.7% of a sample with approximately 130,000 clones, roughly 57% of them seen once. Treatment reported: oral pan-JAK inhibitor, 5-10 mg twice daily. The sequencing here drew on CD4+ T cells sorted from blood, taken at week 4, from a patient treated with tofacitinib. The receptors derive from a human donor with alopecia areata.

The sample holds a few counts of this clone. The chain recombines TRBV18 with TRBJ2-7, with TRBD2 matching 10 bases. J was trimmed by 4 bases and V by 3 bases; bases with no gene match: 9. The CDR3 totals 16 residues. From germline, CDR1 is KGHSH and CDR2 LQKENI. The CDR3 DNA reads as TGTGCCAGCTCACCCCCTGCAGCGGGAGGGAGTTACGAGCAGTACTTC. Translation: CASSPPAAGGSYEQYF.

The CDR3 loop reads CASSPTGGPGQPQHF. As DNA, the CDR3 is TGTGCCAGCAGCCCGACAGGGGGCCCGGGTCAGCCCCAGCATTTT. The chain recombines TRBV7-2 with TRBJ1-5; TRBD1 aligns across 10 bases. The J segment lost 6 bases and the V segment lost 5 bases, leaving 7 bases of the junction unmatched. In germline, CDR1 is SGHTA, CDR2 FQGNSA. This CDR3 contains 15 residues.

This clone was seen a handful of times. The same CDR3 is also encoded by other DNA sequences in this sample. The CDR3 region is CAWSVLAGDNEQFF. The CDR3 DNA is TGTGCCTGGAGTGTACTAGCGGGAGACAATGAGCAGTTCTTC. The J gene is TRBJ2-1, the V gene TRBV30; 11 bases are shared with TRBD2. This CDR3 contains 14 residues. Per germline, CDR1 GTSNPN and CDR2 SVGIG (reference sequence). Unmatched junction bases numbered 0, after V lost 0 bases and J lost 5 bases.

The count of this clone is one. The chain uses TRBV15 and TRBJ2-7; tentatively, D is TRBD1 or TRBD2 (5 bases each). The germline V and J ends were trimmed by 3 bases and 4 bases, with 10 bases remaining between them. The CDR3 runs to 13 residues. Germline loops: CDR1 LNHNV, CDR2 YYDKDF (reference sequence). CDR3 loop: CATSRTEGYEQYF. The CDR3 region has the DNA TGTGCCACCAGCAGGACCGAGGGGTACGAGCAGTACTTC.

The chain employs TRBV29-1 and TRBJ2-1; 8 bases align to TRBD2. Germline V gene sequence: CDR1 SQVTM, CDR2 ANQGSEA. Trimming at V came to 5 bases and at J to 5 bases, leaving 17 bases not matched to a gene. The CDR3 loop spans 17 amino acids. CDR3 coding DNA: TGCAGCGTTTTCTCGACTAGCGTGGGGAGGCCGGACAATGAGCAGTTCTTC. This sequence encodes CSVFSTSVGRPDNEQFF.

This clone has only a few counts. This sequence joins TRBV7-8 and TRBJ1-4; D may be TRBD1 (5 bases). V gave up 5 bases and J gave up 1 base, with 8 bases separating them. This CDR3 contains 14 residues. Germline CDR1 reads SGHVS; CDR2 reads FQNEAQ. The CDR3 is CASSPGGTNEKLFF. Written as DNA, the CDR3 is TGTGCCAGCAGCCCTGGGGGAACTAATGAAAAACTGTTTTTT.

This chain links TRBV5-1 with TRBJ2-7, with TRBD2 as a possible D gene (5 bases). The ends were cut back, 0 bases at V and 3 bases at J, with 13 bases in the middle. The V gene's germline CDR1 is SGHRS and CDR2 YFSETQ. CDR3 length equals 15 residues. CDR3 amino acids: CASSLASGFDYEQYF. In DNA, the CDR3 is TGCGCCAGCAGCTTGGCTTCGGGGTTTGACTACGAGCAGTACTTC. The full variable domain, with the rest looked up from reference TRBV5-1 and TRBJ2-7, is KAGVTQTPRYLIKTRGQQVTLSCSPISGHRSVSWYQQTPGQGLQFLFEYFSETQRNKGNFPGRFSGRQFSNSRSEMNVSTLELGDSALYLCASSLASGFDYEQYFGPGTRLTVT.